The 10 T cell receptor beta chains given below trace back to one sample, sequenced in a study of T cell responses to AZD1222 COVID-19 vaccine. Sequencing used immunoSEQ multiplex PCR; TCRdb keeps in-frame clones, though not all of them. Among 85,000 to 90,000 clones listed, approximately 91% were seen once. Material: peripheral blood, obtained on day 0 of AZD1222 vaccination. These receptors were taken from an adult in good health.

The J gene is TRBJ2-7, the V gene TRBV28, with 13 bases fitting TRBD2. J gave up 4 bases and V 3 bases, and 9 bases lay outside the gene matches. The CDR3 runs 17 residues. Per germline, CDR1 MDHEN and CDR2 SYDVKM. The CDR3 bases are TGTGCCAGCAGTTTCTCCCCTGGACTAGCGGGGGATTACGAGCAGTACTTC. Its protein product is CASSFSPGLAGDYEQYF.

The chain combines TRBV28 with TRBJ2-7, with D possibly being TRBD2 (5 bases). Germline lookup yields CDR1 MDHEN and CDR2 SYDVKM. The length of the CDR3 is 15 residues. Trimming removed 6 bases from V and 9 bases from J, with 24 bases in between. The CDR3 DNA sequence: TGTGCCAGCAGGAGGAGGACGGCCCTTGGTTTGTGGCAGTACTTC. As protein: CASRRRTALGLWQYF.

V is TRBV29-1 and J is TRBJ2-1; 7 bases match TRBD2. The germline gives CDR1 SQVTM, CDR2 ANQGSEA. V trimming: 1 base; J trimming: 12 bases; junction bases outside the gene matches: 9. The CDR3 contains 13 residues. The CDR3 is CSVEGFPASGQFF. The CDR3 DNA reads TGCAGCGTTGAAGGCTTCCCTGCTAGCGGGCAGTTCTTC.

The chain combines TRBV29-1 with TRBJ1-2, with D unclear. This CDR3 contains 14 residues. V lost 1 base and J lost 0, with 9 bases in between. CDR1 SQVTM and CDR2 ANQGSEA come from the germline V gene. Written as DNA, the CDR3 is TGCAGCGTTGAAGGACGGGTAGCTAACTATGGCTACACCTTC. Translation gives CSVEGRVANYGYTF. The whole variable domain, remainder taken from reference TRBV29-1 and TRBJ1-2, is SAVISQKPSRDICQRGTSLTIQCQVDSQVTMMFWYRQQPGQSLTLIATANQGSEATYESGFVIDKFPISRPNLTFSTLTVSNMSPEDSSIYLCSVEGRVANYGYTFGSGTRLTVV.

V is TRBV19 and J is TRBJ1-1; D remains ambiguous. Germline V gives CDR1 LNHDA, CDR2 SQIVND (reference sequence). Deletions cut 4 bases from V and 7 bases from J, with 7 bases between. The CDR3 totals 11 residues. CDR3 bases: TGTGCCAGTAGTAGGACCGGTGAAGCTTTCTTT. It encodes CASSRTGEAFF.

This chain uses TRBV19 with TRBJ2-1, with a possible D match to TRBD2 (6 bases). CDR1 is LNHDA and CDR2 is SQIVND in the germline V gene (reference sequence). This CDR3 spans 15 amino acids. Trimming shortened V by 3 bases and J by 6 bases, and 15 bases separated the two germline ends. In DNA, the CDR3 is TGTGCCAGTAGTATGCGGGGCAGCACTGGCAATGAGCAGTTCTTC. This gives the protein CASSMRGSTGNEQFF.

This chain uses TRBV5-1 with TRBJ2-2; 7 bases fit TRBD1. V dropped 3 bases and J dropped 2; count of bases not matched to a gene: 4. The length of the CDR3 is 15 residues. Looked up from germline, CDR1 is SGHRS and CDR2 is YFSETQ. The CDR3 DNA follows: TGCGCCAGCAGCTACAGGGGCGAAAACACCGGGGAGCTGTTTTTT. Its protein is CASSYRGENTGELFF.

The genes are TRBV6-2 or TRBV6-3 and TRBJ1-1, with D possibly being TRBD1 (6 bases). The CDR3 length is 14 residues. With 7 bases removed from V and 1 base from J, the gap between germline ends came to 13 bases. Germline V gene sequence: CDR1 MNHEY, CDR2 SVGEGT. For the CDR3, the DNA is TGTGCCAGCACCCCCGGGACAAAGAACACTGAAGCTTTCTTT. Encoded protein: CASTPGTKNTEAFF.

The chain carries TRBV3-1 (or the pseudogene TRBV3-2) and TRBJ1-4; D is perhaps TRBD1 (5 bases). The CDR3 totals 17 residues. Trimming left V 2 bases short and J 3 bases short, with 16 bases between. The V gene's germline CDR1 is LGHDT and CDR2 YNNKEL (reference sequence). CDR3 amino acids: CASSQPSGHAANEKLFF. The CDR3 DNA reads as TGTGCCAGCAGCCAACCCTCCGGACACGCGGCTAATGAAAAACTGTTTTTT.

CDR3 residues: CASSEWERDLPLHF. The DNA for the CDR3 is TGCGCCAGCAGTGAGTGGGAGCGGGATCTCCCCCTCCACTTT. The chain uses TRBV10-2 and TRBJ1-6, with no clear D. This CDR3 comprises 14 residues. Germline V gives CDR1 WSHSY, CDR2 SAAADI. V was cut by 1 base and J by 13 bases, with 14 bases left in between.